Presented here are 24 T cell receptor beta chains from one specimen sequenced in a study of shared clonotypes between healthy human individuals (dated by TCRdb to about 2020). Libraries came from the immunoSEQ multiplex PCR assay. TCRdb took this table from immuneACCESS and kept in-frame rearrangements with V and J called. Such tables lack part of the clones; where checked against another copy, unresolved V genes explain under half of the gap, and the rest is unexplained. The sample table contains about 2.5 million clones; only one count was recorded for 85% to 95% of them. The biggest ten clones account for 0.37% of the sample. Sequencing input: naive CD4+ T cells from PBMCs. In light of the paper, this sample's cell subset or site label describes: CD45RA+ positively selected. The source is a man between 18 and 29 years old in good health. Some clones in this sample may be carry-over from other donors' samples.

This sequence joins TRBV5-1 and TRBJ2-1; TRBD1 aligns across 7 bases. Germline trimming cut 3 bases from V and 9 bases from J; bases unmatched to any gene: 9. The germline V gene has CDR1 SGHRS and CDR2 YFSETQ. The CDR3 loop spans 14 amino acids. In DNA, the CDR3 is TGCGCCAGCAGCTCCAATGACAGGGACGGTGAGCAGTTCTTC. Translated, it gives CASSSNDRDGEQFF.

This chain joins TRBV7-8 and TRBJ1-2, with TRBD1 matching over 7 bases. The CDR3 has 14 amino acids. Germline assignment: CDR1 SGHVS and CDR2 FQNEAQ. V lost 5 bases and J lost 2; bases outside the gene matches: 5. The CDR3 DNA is TGTGCCAGCAGCGCGACAGGGACCAACTATGGCTACACCTTC. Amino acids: CASSATGTNYGYTF.

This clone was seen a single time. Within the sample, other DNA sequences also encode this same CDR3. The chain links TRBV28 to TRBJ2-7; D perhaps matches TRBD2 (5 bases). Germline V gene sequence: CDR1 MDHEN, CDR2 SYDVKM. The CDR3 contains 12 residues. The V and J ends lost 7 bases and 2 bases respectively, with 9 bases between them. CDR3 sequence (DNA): TGTGCCAGCACTCGGGATACCTACGAGCAGTACTTC. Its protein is CASTRDTYEQYF.

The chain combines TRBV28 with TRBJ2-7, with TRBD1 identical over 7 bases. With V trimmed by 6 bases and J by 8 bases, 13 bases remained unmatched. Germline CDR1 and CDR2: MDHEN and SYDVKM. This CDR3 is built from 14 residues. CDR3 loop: CASRDRALRIKQYF. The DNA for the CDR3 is TGTGCCAGCAGAGACAGGGCCCTAAGAATAAAGCAGTACTTC.

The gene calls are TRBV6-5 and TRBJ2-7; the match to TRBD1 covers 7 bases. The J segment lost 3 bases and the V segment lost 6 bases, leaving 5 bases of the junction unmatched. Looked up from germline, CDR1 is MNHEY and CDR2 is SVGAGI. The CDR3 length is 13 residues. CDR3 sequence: CASRGTAVYEQYF. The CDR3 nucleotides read TGTGCCAGCAGGGGGACAGCGGTCTACGAGCAGTACTTC.

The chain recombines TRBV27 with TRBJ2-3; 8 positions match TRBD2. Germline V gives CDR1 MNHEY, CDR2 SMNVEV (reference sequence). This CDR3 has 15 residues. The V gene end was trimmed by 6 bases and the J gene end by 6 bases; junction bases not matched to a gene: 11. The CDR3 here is CASRRGGFPRDTQYF. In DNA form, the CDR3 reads TGTGCCAGCAGACGGGGGGGCTTCCCCCGGGATACGCAGTATTTT.

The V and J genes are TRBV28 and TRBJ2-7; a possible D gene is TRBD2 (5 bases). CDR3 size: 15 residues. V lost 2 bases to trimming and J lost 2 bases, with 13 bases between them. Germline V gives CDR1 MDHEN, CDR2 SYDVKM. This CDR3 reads CASSLPGMYPYEQYF. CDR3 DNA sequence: TGTGCCAGCAGTTTACCGGGGATGTATCCCTACGAGCAGTACTTC.

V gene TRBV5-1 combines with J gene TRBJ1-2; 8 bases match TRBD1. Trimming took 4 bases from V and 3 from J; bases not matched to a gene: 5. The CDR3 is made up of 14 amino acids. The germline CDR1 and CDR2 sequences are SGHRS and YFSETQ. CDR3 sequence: CASSPKGQDYGYTF. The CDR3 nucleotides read TGCGCCAGCAGCCCCAAGGGACAGGACTATGGCTACACCTTC.

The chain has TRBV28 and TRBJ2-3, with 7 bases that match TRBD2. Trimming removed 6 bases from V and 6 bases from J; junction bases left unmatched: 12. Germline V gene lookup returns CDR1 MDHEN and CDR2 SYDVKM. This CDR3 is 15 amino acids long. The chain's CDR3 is CASSFGTTRSDTQYF. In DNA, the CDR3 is TGTGCCAGCAGCTTCGGGACTACCCGCTCCGATACGCAGTATTTT.

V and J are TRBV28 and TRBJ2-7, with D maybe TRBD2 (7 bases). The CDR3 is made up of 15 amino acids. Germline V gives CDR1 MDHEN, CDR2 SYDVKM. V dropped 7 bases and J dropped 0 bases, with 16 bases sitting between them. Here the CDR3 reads CASTPGGGGSYEQYF. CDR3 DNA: TGTGCCAGCACCCCGGGGGGCGGGGGCTCCTACGAGCAGTACTTC.

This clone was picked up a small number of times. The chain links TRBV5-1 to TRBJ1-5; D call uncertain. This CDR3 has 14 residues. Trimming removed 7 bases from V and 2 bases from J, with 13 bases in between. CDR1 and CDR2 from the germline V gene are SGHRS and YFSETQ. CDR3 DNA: TGCGCCAGCGCCGCGTCGTCGGGCAATCAGCCCCAGCATTTT. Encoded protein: CASAASSGNQPQHF.

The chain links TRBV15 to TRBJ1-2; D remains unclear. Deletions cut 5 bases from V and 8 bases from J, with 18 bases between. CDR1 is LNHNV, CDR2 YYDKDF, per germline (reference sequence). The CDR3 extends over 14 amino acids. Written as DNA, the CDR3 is TGTGCCACCAGCTTCGAAACAGTCCCTAGGGGCTACACCTTC. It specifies CATSFETVPRGYTF.

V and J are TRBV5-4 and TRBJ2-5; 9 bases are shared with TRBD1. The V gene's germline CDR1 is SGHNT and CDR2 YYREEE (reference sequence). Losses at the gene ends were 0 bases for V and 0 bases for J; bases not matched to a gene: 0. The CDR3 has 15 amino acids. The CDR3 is CASSLGTGDQETQYF. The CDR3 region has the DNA TGTGCCAGCAGCTTGGGGACAGGGGACCAAGAGACCCAGTACTTC.

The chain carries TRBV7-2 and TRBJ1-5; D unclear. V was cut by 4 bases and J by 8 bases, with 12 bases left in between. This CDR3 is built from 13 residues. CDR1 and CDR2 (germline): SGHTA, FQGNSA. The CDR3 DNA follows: TGTGCCAGCAGCTCGCATCGGCCAGAGCCCCAGCATTTT. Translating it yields CASSSHRPEPQHF. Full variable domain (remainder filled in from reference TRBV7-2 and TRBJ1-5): GAGVSQSPSNKVTEKGKDVELRCDPISGHTALYWYRQSLGQGLEFLIYFQGNSAPDKSGLPSDRFSAERTGGSVSTLTIQRTQQEDSAVYLCASSSHRPEPQHFGDGTRLSIL.

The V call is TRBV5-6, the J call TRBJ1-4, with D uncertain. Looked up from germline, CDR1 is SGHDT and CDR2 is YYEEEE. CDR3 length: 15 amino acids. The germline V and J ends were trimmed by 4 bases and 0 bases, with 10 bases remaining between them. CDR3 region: CASSTPPTTNEKLFF. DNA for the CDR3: TGTGCCAGCAGCACCCCCCCTACAACTAATGAAAAACTGTTTTTT.

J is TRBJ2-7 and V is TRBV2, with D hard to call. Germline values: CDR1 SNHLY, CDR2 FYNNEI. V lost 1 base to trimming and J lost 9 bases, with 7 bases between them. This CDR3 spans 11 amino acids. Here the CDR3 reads CASSEENAQYF. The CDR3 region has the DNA TGTGCCAGCAGTGAAGAAAATGCGCAGTACTTC.

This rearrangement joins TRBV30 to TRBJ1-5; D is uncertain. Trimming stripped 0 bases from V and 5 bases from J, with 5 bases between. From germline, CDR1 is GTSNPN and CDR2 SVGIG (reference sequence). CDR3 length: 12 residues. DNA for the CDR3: TGTGCCTGGAGTGTATACCATCAGCCCCAGCATTTT. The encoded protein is CAWSVYHQPQHF.

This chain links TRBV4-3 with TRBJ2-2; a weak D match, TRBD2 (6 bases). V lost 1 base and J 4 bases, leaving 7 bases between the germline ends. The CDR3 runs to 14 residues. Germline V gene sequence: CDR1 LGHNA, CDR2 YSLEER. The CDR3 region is CASSQGRATGELFF. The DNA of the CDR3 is TGCGCCAGCAGCCAAGGGAGGGCCACCGGGGAGCTGTTTTTT.

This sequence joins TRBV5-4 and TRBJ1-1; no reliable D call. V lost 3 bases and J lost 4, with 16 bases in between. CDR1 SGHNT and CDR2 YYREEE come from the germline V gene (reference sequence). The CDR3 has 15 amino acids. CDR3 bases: TGTGCCAGCAGCTCGACAAGGGAGGGAGGCACTGAAGCTTTCTTT. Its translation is CASSSTREGGTEAFF.

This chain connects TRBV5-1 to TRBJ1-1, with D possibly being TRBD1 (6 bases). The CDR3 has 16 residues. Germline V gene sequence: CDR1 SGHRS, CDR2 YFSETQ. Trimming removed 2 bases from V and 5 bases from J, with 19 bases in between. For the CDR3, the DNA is TGCGCCAGCAGCTTAGGGGGGGCTAACCGTAGAACTGAAGCTTTCTTT. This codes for CASSLGGANRRTEAFF.

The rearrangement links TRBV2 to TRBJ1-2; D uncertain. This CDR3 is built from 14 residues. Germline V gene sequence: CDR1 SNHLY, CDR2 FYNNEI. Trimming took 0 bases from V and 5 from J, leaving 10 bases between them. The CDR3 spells CASSEAPDLYGYTF. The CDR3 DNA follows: TGTGCCAGCAGTGAAGCCCCGGATCTGTATGGCTACACCTTC.

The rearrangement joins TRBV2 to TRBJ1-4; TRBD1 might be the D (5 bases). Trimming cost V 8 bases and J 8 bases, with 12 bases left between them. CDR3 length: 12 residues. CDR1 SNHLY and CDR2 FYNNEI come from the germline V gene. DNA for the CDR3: TGTGCCAGCGGACAATTGGGGGAAAAACTGTTTTTT. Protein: CASGQLGEKLFF.

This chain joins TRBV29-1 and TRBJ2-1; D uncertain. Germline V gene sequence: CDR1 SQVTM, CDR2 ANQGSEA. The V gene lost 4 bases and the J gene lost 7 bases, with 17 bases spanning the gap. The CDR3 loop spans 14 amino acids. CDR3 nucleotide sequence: TGCAGCGTTGGACCGGGTATTTTAGGTAATGAGCAGTTCTTC. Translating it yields CSVGPGILGNEQFF.

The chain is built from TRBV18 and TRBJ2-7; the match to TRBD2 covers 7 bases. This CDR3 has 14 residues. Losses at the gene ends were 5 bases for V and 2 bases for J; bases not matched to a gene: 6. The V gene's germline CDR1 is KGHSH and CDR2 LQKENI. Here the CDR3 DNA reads TGTGCCAGCTCATTCAGCGGGAAGGCCTACGAGCAGTACTTC. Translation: CASSFSGKAYEQYF.